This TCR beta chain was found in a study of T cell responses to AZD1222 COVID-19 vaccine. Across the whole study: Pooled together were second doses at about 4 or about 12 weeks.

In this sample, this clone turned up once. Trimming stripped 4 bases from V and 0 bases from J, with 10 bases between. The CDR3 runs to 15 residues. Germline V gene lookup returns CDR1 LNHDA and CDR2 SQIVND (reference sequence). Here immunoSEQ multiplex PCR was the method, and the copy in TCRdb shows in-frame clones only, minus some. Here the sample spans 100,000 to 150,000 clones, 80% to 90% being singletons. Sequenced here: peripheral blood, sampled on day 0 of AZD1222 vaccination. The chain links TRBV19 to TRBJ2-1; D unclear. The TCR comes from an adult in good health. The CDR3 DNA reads TGTGCCAGTAGTAAACAGCTGAGCTCCTACAATGAGCAGTTCTTC. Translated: CASSKQLSSYNEQFF.